The 26 T cell receptor beta chains reported below all come from one sample, sequenced in a study of identical twins. TCRdb re-called the 5' RACE reads with MiXCR, one entry per CDR3 protein. The sample holds about 720,000 distinct CDR3 sequences; 8.6% are singletons and the top ten take about 0.98%. A further study also used this sample, focusing on yellow fever vaccine responses in identical twins.

Input material: PBMCs. Receptor source: a woman under 30 in good health.

This clonotype was seen only a few times. The V call is TRBV4-3, the J call TRBJ1-3; D call uncertain. CDR1 is LGHNA and CDR2 is YSLEER in the germline V gene. The CDR3 covers 13 residues. Trimming stripped 0 bases from V and 9 bases from J, with 9 bases between. This CDR3 is CASSQDTRGTIYF. The CDR3 nucleotides are TGCGCCAGCAGCCAAGATACCCGCGGCACCATATATTTT.

There are a few counts of this clonotype. The chain employs TRBV10-3 and TRBJ2-7; 8 bases match TRBD1. The V and J ends lost 5 bases and 3 bases, in that order; junction bases with no gene match: 6. The CDR3 extends over 14 amino acids. Germline CDR1 reads ENHRY; CDR2 reads SYGVKD. CDR3 coding DNA: TGTGCCATCAGTCCAGGACAGGGACTCTACGAGCAGTACTTC. Its translation is CAISPGQGLYEQYF.

This clonotype has a handful of counts. The CDR3 sequence: CASSEGGGQETQYF. CDR3 DNA: TGCGCCAGCAGTGAGGGGGGGGGCCAAGAGACCCAGTACTTC. The chain employs TRBV10-2 and TRBJ2-5; 7 bases map to TRBD2. The junction had 1 base not matched to a gene; V was cut back by 2 bases and J by 1 base. The CDR3 extends over 14 amino acids. Germline V gene lookup returns CDR1 WSHSY and CDR2 SAAADI.

The V call is TRBV27, the J call TRBJ1-3; 11 nucleotides agree with TRBD1. Per the germline V gene, CDR1 is MNHEY and CDR2 is SMNVEV (reference sequence). V was clipped by 4 bases and J by 8 bases; unmatched bases: 7. This CDR3 has 15 amino acids. The CDR3 DNA is TGTGCCAGCAGTTCAACCGGGACAGGGGGTCACACCATATATTTT. Residues: CASSSTGTGGHTIYF.

The table lists this clonotype with many counts. The chain is built from TRBV12-3 or TRBV12-4 and TRBJ1-1; D is unclear. The CDR3 has 14 amino acids. Trimming took off 4 bases at V and 2 bases at J, with 11 bases between the two ends. This CDR3 reads CASSSNLRNTEAFF. CDR3 bases: TGTGCCAGCAGTTCGAACCTCCGAAACACTGAAGCTTTCTTT.

V gene TRBV20-1 combines with J gene TRBJ2-5; D call uncertain. CDR3 length: 13 residues. The V gene lost 1 base and the J gene lost 4 bases, with 10 bases spanning the gap. Germline V CDR1 and CDR2: DFQATT, SNEGSKA (reference sequence). CDR3 residues: CSARVPSGETQYF. The DNA of the CDR3 is TGCAGTGCTAGAGTGCCCTCGGGAGAGACCCAGTACTTC.

The chain carries TRBV6-5 and TRBJ1-2; D unclear. This CDR3 contains 12 residues. V was clipped by 6 bases and J by 7 bases, with 12 bases between them. Germline V CDR1 and CDR2: MNHEY, SVGAGI. Here the CDR3 reads CASRMDGGGYTF. The CDR3 DNA follows: TGTGCCAGCAGGATGGACGGTGGTGGCTACACCTTC.

V is TRBV21-1 and J is TRBJ2-7. TRBV21-1 is a recognized pseudogene. CDR3 length: 13 amino acids. For the CDR3, the DNA is TGTGCCAGCAGCGCGGATAGCTCCTACGAGCAGTACTTC. Encoded protein: CASSADSSYEQYF.

This rearrangement joins TRBV28 to TRBJ2-5, with TRBD2 as a possible D gene (6 bases). Germline loops: CDR1 MDHEN, CDR2 SYDVKM. The CDR3 extends over 14 amino acids. Trimming cost V 3 bases and J 2 bases, with 10 bases left between them. CDR3 protein: CASSFGGDQETQYF. DNA for the CDR3: TGTGCCAGCAGTTTTGGCGGGGATCAAGAGACCCAGTACTTC.

Only a few counts were recorded for this clonotype. The chain couples TRBV2 to TRBJ1-2; D not certain. Trimming pared 2 bases from V and 4 bases from J, leaving 17 bases between. Germline CDR1 and CDR2: SNHLY and FYNNEI. The CDR3 extends over 16 amino acids. CDR3 in DNA: TGTGCCAGCAGTGAAAATGCGAACAAAGGAGGCTATGGCTACACCTTC. Amino acid sequence: CASSENANKGGYGYTF.

This clonotype showed up just a few times. The CDR3 reads CASSQDQRGDDYEQYF. DNA of the CDR3: TGTGCCAGCAGCCAAGATCAGCGGGGGGACGACTACGAGCAGTACTTC. The chain carries TRBV3-1 and TRBJ2-7, with 9 bases that match TRBD2. This CDR3 comprises 16 residues. Per the germline V gene, CDR1 is LGHDT and CDR2 is YNNKEL (reference sequence). J gave up 3 bases and V 0 bases, and 6 bases lay outside the gene matches.

This clonotype was seen ten or more times. The gene calls are TRBV12-3 or TRBV12-4 and TRBJ1-6, with a weak D call TRBD1 (5 bases). This CDR3 has 15 amino acids. The V end was cut by 7 bases, the J end by 0 bases, with 10 bases between. The CDR3 bases are TGTGCCAGCAAAGGGACGGACTCCTATAATTCACCCCTCCACTTT. Residues: CASKGTDSYNSPLHF.

The chain employs TRBV19 and TRBJ2-7; D uncertain. Trimming took 3 bases from V and 0 from J, leaving 6 bases between them. The CDR3 spans 13 residues. Germline V gene lookup returns CDR1 LNHDA and CDR2 SQIVND (reference sequence). The CDR3 nucleotides are TGTGCCAGTAGTATTGTGAACTCCTACGAGCAGTACTTC. Its protein product is CASSIVNSYEQYF.

This chain connects TRBV12-3 or TRBV12-4 to TRBJ2-3, with 12 bases fitting TRBD1. V gave up 8 bases and J gave up 5 bases; unmatched junction bases: 2. There are 13 residues in the CDR3. In DNA form, the CDR3 reads TGTGCCAGCGGGACAGGGGGCATAGATACGCAGTATTTT. Its protein product is CASGTGGIDTQYF.

This clonotype was picked up many times. This rearrangement joins TRBV29-1 to TRBJ2-4; perhaps TRBD1 as D (6 bases). The CDR3 length is 13 residues. Germline V gene data show CDR1 as SQVTM and CDR2 as ANQGSEA. With 3 bases removed from V and 12 bases from J, the gap between germline ends came to 18 bases. The CDR3 loop reads CSVDSGDAWTQYF. Here the CDR3 DNA reads TGCAGCGTTGACTCAGGGGACGCTTGGACTCAGTACTTC.

The sample holds a few counts of this clonotype. The V gene is TRBV7-2, the J gene TRBJ1-4, with D possibly being TRBD1 (6 bases). There are 13 residues in the CDR3. The V gene's germline CDR1 is SGHTA and CDR2 FQGNSA. With 6 bases removed from V and 7 bases from J, the gap between germline ends came to 12 bases. CDR3 sequence reads: CASRLDSAEKLFF. As DNA, the CDR3 is TGTGCCAGCAGGTTGGACAGCGCTGAAAAACTGTTTTTT.

Concerning this clonotype: A much larger clone is a single base away; this may be a read error. The V call is TRBV3-1, the J call TRBJ2-2; D is uncertain. CDR1 is LGHDT, CDR2 YNNKEL, per germline (reference sequence). The V gene lost 0 bases and the J gene lost 10 bases, with 15 bases spanning the gap. This CDR3 spans 15 amino acids. CDR3 nucleotides: TGTGCCAGCAGCCAAGATAGACTCCCAAACGTGGAGCTGTTTTTT. This sequence encodes CASSQDRLPNVELFF.

Here the CDR3 DNA reads TGCGCCAGCAGCCTCACGATCGGGGGGGGGACCTACAATGAGCAGTTCTTC. This gives the protein CASSLTIGGGTYNEQFF. This chain uses TRBV5-1 with TRBJ2-1, with TRBD2 matching over 8 bases. With V trimmed by 4 bases and J by 2 bases, 11 bases remained unmatched. CDR3 size: 17 residues. The germline V gene encodes CDR1 SGHRS and CDR2 YFSETQ. The whole variable domain, remainder taken from reference TRBV5-1 and TRBJ2-1, is KAGVTQTPRYLIKTRGQQVTLSCSPISGHRSVSWYQQTPGQGLQFLFEYFSETQRNKGNFPGRFSGRQFSNSRSEMNVSTLELGDSALYLCASSLTIGGGTYNEQFFGPGTRLTVL.

The chain combines TRBV24-1 with TRBJ2-4, with 10 bases matching TRBD2. This CDR3 comprises 16 residues. Germline V gene lookup returns CDR1 KGHDR and CDR2 SFDVKD. V shed 4 bases, J shed 4 bases, and the junction held 6 bases outside the gene matches. Here the CDR3 reads CATSDTGTSAKNIQYF. The CDR3 bases are TGTGCCACCAGTGACACCGGGACTAGCGCTAAAAACATTCAGTACTTC.

V gene TRBV6-5 combines with J gene TRBJ1-4; D call uncertain. Between the trimmed V and J ends, which lost 6 bases and 7 bases, there was a span of 9 bases. Germline V gene sequence: CDR1 MNHEY, CDR2 SVGAGI. The CDR3 extends over 12 amino acids. In DNA form, the CDR3 reads TGTGCCAGCAGCCCCAGCCGTGAAAAACTGTTTTTT. This codes for CASSPSREKLFF.

Remarks on this clonotype: The junction differs from germline at one of its ends, possibly a read error. The chain has TRBV9 and TRBJ1-2; D possibly corresponds to TRBD1 (5 bases). This CDR3 region has 11 residues. The germline V gene has CDR1 SGDLS and CDR2 YYNGEE. The CDR3 region is CLSGGRYGYTF. The CDR3, as DNA: TGCCTTAGTGGGGGTCGCTACGGCTACACCTTC.

This clonotype was counted a few times. The chain is built from TRBV12-3 or TRBV12-4 and TRBJ2-1, with D perhaps TRBD2 (5 bases). V lost 4 bases and J lost 6, with 10 bases in between. This CDR3 is built from 13 residues. Written as DNA, the CDR3 is TGTGCCAGCAGTTGGGCCGGACTCAATGAGCAGTTCTTC. Translated: CASSWAGLNEQFF.

Points on this clonotype: The junction and the germline gene differ at one end; a read error may be behind it. The CDR3 protein is CSSSPAGEDEQYF. CDR3 DNA: TGTTCCAGCAGCCCCGCCGGGGAGGACGAGCAGTACTTC. V usage is TRBV7-9 and J usage is TRBJ2-7; TRBD2 is a possible D gene (6 bases). Germline assignment: CDR1 SEHNR and CDR2 FQNEAQ (reference sequence). The CDR3 spans 13 residues.

This chain uses TRBV9 with TRBJ2-7, with D unresolved. Germline V gives CDR1 SGDLS, CDR2 YYNGEE. There are 14 residues in the CDR3. V lost 4 bases and J lost 4, with 15 bases in between. In DNA, the CDR3 is TGTGCCAGCAGCCCGAGAAGTGGGTCTTACGAGCAGTACTTC. It specifies CASSPRSGSYEQYF.

This clonotype was seen many times. The chain recombines TRBV29-1 with TRBJ2-5; the D gene could be TRBD1 or TRBD2 (5 bases each). The CDR3 loop spans 13 amino acids. The germline V and J ends were trimmed by 4 bases and 3 bases, with 12 bases remaining between them. Germline CDR1 is SQVTM and CDR2 is ANQGSEA. The CDR3 nucleotides read TGCAGCGTTGCGGGACGGCTGAAAGAGACCCAGTACTTC. Its translation: CSVAGRLKETQYF.

V usage is TRBV14 and J usage is TRBJ1-1, with a possible D match to TRBD1 (5 bases). V lost 5 bases and J 2 bases, leaving 15 bases between the germline ends. The length of the CDR3 is 15 residues. CDR1 is SGHDN and CDR2 is FVKESK in the germline V gene. CDR3 loop: CASSALLQGNTEAFF. The CDR3 region has the DNA TGTGCCAGCAGCGCCCTTTTGCAGGGAAACACTGAAGCTTTCTTT.